This section outlines one TCR beta chain sequence together with its context. The antigen it recognizes is unknown. CDR1 and CDR2 were assigned from the germline V gene as MDHEN and SYDVKM. From the cysteine through the phenylalanine, the CDR3 covers 17 amino acids. Only the protein is on record. The data stem from a study of monozygotic twins with inflammatory bowel disease (dated by TCRdb to 2018 to 2020). Notes on the research overall: A total of approximately 28 monozygotic twin pairs were included in the full study, comprising nine German pairs (four IBD-concordant, five IBD-discordant) and 19 IBD-discordant Danish pairs. Within discordant pairs, disease-associated traits were sought mainly by comparing IBD patients with their genetically identical healthy co-twins. Each individual had, on average, about 151 000 unique TCRalpha sequences and 181 000 unique TCRbeta sequences available for analysis. Summary of the overall study and its limitations: Differing immunosuppressive treatments among patients may have added background noise and inter-individual variability to the repertoires. Compared with healthy twins, IBD patients shared fewer clonotypes with other individuals, and the difference was most pronounced in patients with signs of disease activity. Distinction between different T cell subtypes could not be achieved in the analysis. IBD patients had lower TCRbeta repertoire diversity, measured by the inverse Simpson index, than their healthy co-twins. Concordant and discordant twins showed no difference in repertoire similarity, possibly because of limited statistical power. The results gave no support for a single strong signal or clonotype linked to IBD.

A roughly 2.7 ml peripheral blood sample was drawn into PAXgene tubes per donor and stored at -80°C. Total RNA was isolated from whole blood with the PAXgene blood miRNA kit on an automated QIAcube, without T cell sorting. Deep TCRalpha and TCRbeta repertoire profiling with unique molecular barcoding was performed on peripheral blood of monozygotic twin pairs concordant or discordant for inflammatory bowel disease. For every twin pair, smoking habits were documented, and each individual was categorised as a current, former or never smoker. Libraries were constructed by 5' RACE. Each TCR library was prepared from 3,000 to 4,000 ng of total RNA. For each sample, cDNA synthesis with SMARTScribe reverse transcriptase was split into eight separate reactions. During cDNA synthesis, unique molecular identifiers containing a 6-nucleotide sample barcode were introduced by template switching. Amplification of TCRalpha and TCRbeta cDNA involved two nested PCRs of about 15 and 9 cycles, and each PCR was followed by bead purification. Before amplification, the cDNA was treated with uracil DNA-glycosylase and purified using the QIAquick PCR purification kit. The second PCR was the step at which Illumina TruSeq-compatible adapters and sample-specific barcodes were added. Library quality and concentration were assessed using TapeStation and Qubit, and about 5.2 ng of each library was pooled. Pooled libraries were sequenced on an Illumina HiSeq2500 single-index Rapid Run with 2 x 100 bp reads and custom sequencing primers. The study's processing was this. UMI-based consensus assembly with MiGEC version 1.2.6 was used to correct PCR and sequencing errors. V(D)J alignment, clonotype assembly and CDR3 extraction were performed with MiXCR version 2.1.1. To normalise gene usage, clonotype sharing and MAIT/NKT TCR abundance, the analysis used the top 1000, 10 000 and 20 000 clonotypes per sample. After downsampling to 27 000 UMIs, diversity was calculated as the inverse Simpson index using the vegan R package. Paired Mann-Whitney U tests on discordant twin pairs were used, with Benjamini-Hochberg multiple-testing correction. Following TCRdb reprocessing, every CDR3 protein sequence forms one entry, and DNA is not provided. Here the V and J calls rest on TCRdb's processing, not on the authors' analysis. The sample table gives 110,000 to 150,000 distinct CDR3 sequences. The biggest ten clones account for 0.95% to 1.5% of the sample.

Sequenced material: blood. The sequence derives from a human donor with ulcerative colitis or Crohn's disease, or a healthy co-twin of an affected twin (not recorded which). The rearranged chain carries TRBV28 and TRBJ1-6; as DNA is missing, the TRBD1 call by TCRdb cannot be tested. The CDR3 protein is CASRYPGQGAGNSPLHF. With the portions outside the CDR3 filled from the reference TRBV28 and TRBJ1-6 genes, the complete variable region becomes DVKVTQSSRYLVKRTGEKVFLECVQDMDHENMFWYRQDPGLGLRLIYFSYDVKMKEKGDIPEGYSVSREKKERFSLILESASTNQTSMYLCASRYPGQGAGNSPLHFGNGTRLTVT.